The 4 T cell receptor beta chains below come from one sample, sequenced in a study of cytomegalovirus exposure and HLA in healthy donors. PCR involved 60 Vbeta and 13 Jbeta primers. Measured with immunoSEQ multiplex PCR; TCRdb has only the in-frame clones, and not every one. This repertoire shows some 150,000 clones, around 75% found once; its top ten account for more than 6.5%. Sequenced: PBMCs. The receptors shown here come from a man aged 25-40 years in good health and CMV-seronegative.

The J gene is TRBJ2-1, the V gene TRBV18; 8 positions match TRBD2. With V trimmed by 6 bases and J by 0 bases, 10 bases remained unmatched. The CDR3 extends over 17 amino acids. CDR1 is KGHSH, CDR2 LQKENI, per germline. DNA of the CDR3: TGTGCCAGCTCCCTCCGGGAGGGAACACGCTCCTACAATGAGCAGTTCTTC. Residues: CASSLREGTRSYNEQFF.

J is TRBJ2-1 and V is TRBV21-1; TRBD1 reflects the table's D call only, with no check against the DNA. TRBV21-1 is a recognized pseudogene. The CDR3 is 16 amino acids. CDR3 protein: CASNPSRGTAYNEQFF. As DNA, the CDR3 is TGTGCCAGCAATCCCTCCCGGGGGACAGCTTACAATGAGCAGTTCTTC.

J is TRBJ2-5 and V is TRBV5-1; no reliable D call. Germline V lookup: CDR1 SGHRS, CDR2 YFSETQ. This CDR3 has 11 amino acids. Trimming left V 2 bases short and J 4 bases short, with 3 bases between. The CDR3 sequence is CASSFGETQYF. The CDR3 DNA reads TGCGCCAGCAGCTTCGGAGAGACCCAGTACTTC.

This clone was seen at least ten times. The chain employs TRBV5-1 and TRBJ2-7, with 7 positions matching TRBD1. CDR3 length: 14 residues. Trimming removed 4 bases from V and 3 bases from J; junction bases left unmatched: 7. Per the germline V gene, CDR1 is SGHRS and CDR2 is YFSETQ. The CDR3 is CASSLDRAFYEQYF. As DNA, the CDR3 is TGCGCCAGCAGCCTCGACAGGGCTTTCTACGAGCAGTACTTC.